Only a few counts were recorded for the clone carrying this TCR beta chain. Sequencing used immunoSEQ multiplex PCR; TCRdb keeps in-frame clones, though not all of them. The top ten clones hold around 12% of a sample with tens of thousands of clones, around 80% of them seen once. This entry comes from a study of blood T cell repertoires in COVID-19. V was clipped by 4 bases and J by 5 bases; unmatched bases: 12. CDR1 is SGHRS, CDR2 YFSETQ, per germline. The CDR3 sequence is 16 residues long. J is TRBJ1-1 and V is TRBV5-1, with 9 bases matching TRBD1. The sequence was collected from a man of 80 years or more with acute or convalescent COVID-19. Sequencing input: peripheral blood. The CDR3 sequence is CASSKTGTGYFTEAFF. The CDR3 coding sequence is TGCGCCAGCAGCAAAACCGGGACAGGGTATTTTACTGAAGCTTTCTTT.